This T cell receptor (beta chain) comes out of a study of blood T cell repertoires in COVID-19. Using immunoSEQ multiplex PCR, the repertoire was profiled, and TCRdb retains in-frame clones only, with some absent. The repertoire has approximately 170,000 clones, over 65% of them found once; the top ten carry under 4.5%. Sequenced: PBMCs or T cells enriched from blood (not recorded which). The sequence was obtained from a woman aged 50 to 60 who had recovered from COVID-19.

CDR3 protein: CASSRRLAGHTDTQYF. The DNA for the CDR3 is TGTGCCAGCAGCAGGAGACTAGCGGGGCACACAGATACGCAGTATTTT. This chain uses TRBV5-4 with TRBJ2-3; 11 positions match TRBD2. Germline V gene lookup returns CDR1 SGHNT and CDR2 YYREEE (reference sequence). There are 16 residues in the CDR3. Unmatched junction bases numbered 6, after V lost 4 bases and J lost 2 bases. Full variable domain (missing parts from reference TRBV5-4 and TRBJ2-3): ETGVTQSPTHLIKTRGQQVTLRCSSQSGHNTVSWYQQALGQGPQFIFQYYREEENGRGNFPPRFSGLQFPNYSSELNVNALELDDSALYLCASSRRLAGHTDTQYFGPGTRLTVL.